The TCR beta chain under discussion was sequenced for a study of beta chain features in type 1 diabetes. Across the whole study: The study examined about 100 million sorted cells across all samples.

This CDR3 spans 13 amino acids. The V end was cut by 2 bases, the J end by 4 bases, with 9 bases between. Germline CDR1 is SGDLS and CDR2 is YYNGEE. Turning to this clone: The antigen is not known.

The authors reverse transcribed all of the isolated RNA, so sequencing captured expressed TCRB transcripts. The table came from immunoSEQ multiplex PCR; TCRdb's copy has only in-frame clones and leaves some out. The repertoire includes hundreds of thousands of clones, over 12% of them detected once, and 0.04% sits in the top ten. Study-wide points: Reduced insertions and increased deletions marked VDJ junctions in type 1 diabetes patients. When Type 1 diabetes patients were examined, their TCRB CDR3s proved moderately but significantly shorter in all four CD4+ subsets. Using cDNA template may skew counts toward highly expressing activated cells.

V gene TRBV9 combines with J gene TRBJ2-5; unclear D gene. The sequence was obtained from a man younger than 35 with type 1 diabetes. The sequenced material came from naive CD4+ T cells from blood. The CDR3 nucleotides are TGTGCCAGCAGCGTGGGGTTCGGAGAGACCCAGTACTTC. It encodes CASSVGFGETQYF.